The clone carrying this TCR beta chain was seen repeatedly, ten times or more. Before thyroid surgery, none of the patients had received any treatment. This CDR3 is 12 amino acids long. Germline V gene lookup returns CDR1 SQVTM and CDR2 ANQGSEA. Trimming removed 2 bases at V and 8 bases at J, with 12 bases between. The data stem from a study of metastatic and nonmetastatic thyroid tumors. In the study overall: Repertoires from malignant and benign thyroid patients were compared across blood and tumor or nodule tissue.

In the authors' methods: Using the CDR3 differences seen across clinicopathological groups, the authors built a distant-metastasis classifier for papillary thyroid cancer, which was meant to discriminate distant-metastatic patients. From the PCR reads, TCRdb re-called clones with MiXCR. These V and J calls derive from TCRdb rather than the authors' analysis. The data show 5,500 to 7,500 clones, less than 35% seen once. J is TRBJ1-2 and V is TRBV29-1, with D tentatively TRBD1 (6 bases). The specimen sequenced was adjacent normal tissue. This clonotype originated in a female donor with papillary thyroid cancer or a benign thyroid nodule (not recorded which). Some clones in this sample may be carry-over from other donors' samples. The CDR3 sequence is CSVESGGGGYTF. The CDR3 DNA reads TGCAGCGTTGAATCCGGGGGCGGCGGCTACACCTTC. Using reference TRBV29-1 and TRBJ1-2 for the parts outside the CDR3, the full variable domain is SAVISQKPSRDICQRGTSLTIQCQVDSQVTMMFWYRQQPGQSLTLIATANQGSEATYESGFVIDKFPISRPNLTFSTLTVSNMSPEDSSIYLCSVESGGGGYTFGSGTRLTVV.